The present T cell receptor beta chain was sequenced within a study of somatic mutations in cytotoxic T cells in rheumatoid arthritis. Study overall: An approximately 29 ml EDTA sample of patient blood was drawn right after diagnosis, before any treatment.

Broader study findings: Age-dependent increases in CD8+ clonality occurred in rheumatoid arthritis patients but not in healthy controls.

Positive magnetic bead selection isolated CD4+ and CD8+ cells, and flow cytometry checked purity. Repertoires were generated with immunoSEQ multiplex PCR, while TCRdb's copy carries only in-frame clones and drops some. The sample has 13,000 to 15,000 clones, about 81% seen once. A word on this clone: The antigen is unknown.

Germline assignment: CDR1 MNHNS and CDR2 SASEGT. V gave up 2 bases and J gave up 4 bases, with 12 bases separating them. The CDR3 length is 14 residues. This clonotype was sampled from an adult with rheumatoid arthritis. The genes are TRBV6-1 and TRBJ2-7, with unresolved D. Source material: CD8+ T cells sorted from blood. CDR3 sequence reads: CASSESWPGYEQYF. The CDR3 DNA is TGTGCCAGCAGTGAATCGTGGCCTGGATACGAGCAGTACTTC.